The 15 T cell receptor beta chains given below trace back to one sample, sequenced in a study of T cell changes during pregnancy in multiple sclerosis. Measured with immunoSEQ multiplex PCR; TCRdb has only the in-frame clones, and not every one. Of over 50,000 clones listed, 85% to 90% were seen once; the top ten hold roughly 5.2%. Specimen: peripheral blood from another person, used as feeder cells. These receptor sequences come from a human donor whose cells served as feeder cells for cultures in a pregnancy study.

The V call is TRBV6-1, the J call TRBJ2-1; D is possibly TRBD2 (7 bases). V was trimmed by 2 bases and J by 9 bases, leaving 20 bases between them. The CDR3 is 16 residues long. CDR1 is MNHNS, CDR2 SASEGT, per germline. The CDR3 DNA reads TGTGCCAGCAGTGAATGGGGGGGCAGGCGGGACACTGAGCAGTTCTTC. It is translated as CASSEWGGRRDTEQFF.

The gene calls are TRBV2 and TRBJ2-1, with TRBD2 identical over 12 bases. This CDR3 comprises 16 residues. Unmatched junction bases numbered 5, after V lost 5 bases and J lost 3 bases. Germline V lookup: CDR1 SNHLY, CDR2 FYNNEI. The CDR3 loop reads CASSKGLAGYYNEQFF. CDR3 in DNA: TGTGCCAGCAGTAAAGGACTAGCGGGGTACTACAATGAGCAGTTCTTC.

About this clone itself: An end of the junction does not agree with germline; a read error may underlie this. V gene TRBV5-4 combines with J gene TRBJ2-1; the match to TRBD2 covers 11 bases. This CDR3 is built from 16 residues. Germline V gives CDR1 SGHNT, CDR2 YYREEE (reference sequence). The CDR3 here is CASSTSTSGIPGAGIF. The CDR3 DNA is TGTGCCAGCAGCACCTCGACTAGCGGGATTCCGGGCGCAGGGATCTTC.

This chain links TRBV20-1 with TRBJ1-1; D gene ambiguous. V lost 5 bases and J lost 1, with 5 bases in between. Germline-derived CDR1 and CDR2 are DFQATT and SNEGSKA (reference sequence). This CDR3 has 11 amino acids. The CDR3 DNA reads TGCAGTGCTGACAAGAACACTGAAGCTTTCTTT. Amino acid sequence: CSADKNTEAFF.

The chain couples TRBV6-6 to TRBJ1-1, with TRBD1 identical over 12 bases. The germline CDR1 and CDR2 sequences are MNHNY and SVGAGI (reference sequence). The CDR3 sequence is 15 residues long. After removal of 6 bases from V and 8 bases from J, the junction contained 10 bases not matched to a gene. The CDR3 loop is CASSPFTGQGAEAFF. As DNA, the CDR3 is TGTGCCAGCAGCCCCTTCACGGGACAGGGGGCGGAAGCTTTCTTT.

The chain employs TRBV2 and TRBJ2-7; 12 bases map to TRBD1. This CDR3 region has 14 residues. J was trimmed by 5 bases and V by 5 bases; bases with no gene match: 4. The germline V gene encodes CDR1 SNHLY and CDR2 FYNNEI. The CDR3 DNA is TGTGCCAGCAGTAGGGACAGGGGGCAAAACGAGCAGTACTTC. The encoded protein is CASSRDRGQNEQYF.

This clone was seen just once. The CDR3 coding sequence is TGTGCCAGCTCAGCCTCGGGGCCAATCTACAATGAGCAGTTCTTC. Translation: CASSASGPIYNEQFF. V gene TRBV18 combines with J gene TRBJ2-1; D might be TRBD1 or TRBD2, each matching 5 bases. Germline loops: CDR1 KGHSH, CDR2 LQKENI. The V end lost 5 bases, the J end lost 3 bases, and 14 bases lay between the germline ends. CDR3 size: 15 residues.

This chain connects TRBV5-1 to TRBJ1-3, with D hard to call. V was clipped by 1 base and J by 4 bases, with 9 bases between them. This CDR3 spans 14 amino acids. The germline gives CDR1 SGHRS, CDR2 YFSETQ. The DNA of the CDR3 is TGCGCCAGCAGCTTGCAAGGGCAAGGAAACACCATATATTTT. Protein sequence: CASSLQGQGNTIYF.

J is TRBJ1-5 and V is TRBV11-2, with TRBD1 as a possible D gene (6 bases). The CDR3 consists of 13 residues. The V end was cut by 5 bases, the J end by 4 bases, with 9 bases between. In germline, CDR1 is SGHAT, CDR2 FQNNGV. The DNA of the CDR3 is TGTGCCAGCAGCGGTGGGACAAATCAGCCCCAGCATTTT. Its protein product is CASSGGTNQPQHF.

This chain links TRBV7-2 with TRBJ1-5; perhaps TRBD1 as D (6 bases). This CDR3 has 17 residues. Germline loops: CDR1 SGHTA, CDR2 FQGNSA. The V end was cut by 5 bases, the J end by 5 bases, with 22 bases between. CDR3 in DNA: TGTGCCAGCAGCCCTTCCCGGGGACAAAGGTTCTATCAGCCCCAGCATTTT. It yields the protein CASSPSRGQRFYQPQHF. Complete variable domain (other parts from reference TRBV7-2 and TRBJ1-5): GAGVSQSPSNKVTEKGKDVELRCDPISGHTALYWYRQSLGQGLEFLIYFQGNSAPDKSGLPSDRFSAERTGGSVSTLTIQRTQQEDSAVYLCASSPSRGQRFYQPQHFGDGTRLSIL.

The rearrangement uses TRBV29-1 and TRBJ1-1; D is perhaps TRBD1 (5 bases). Germline CDR1 reads SQVTM; CDR2 reads ANQGSEA. There are 14 residues in the CDR3. Trimming removed 5 bases at V and 9 bases at J, with 22 bases between. CDR3 region: CSVLPGTGEGKAFF. The CDR3, as DNA: TGCAGCGTTCTTCCTGGGACTGGCGAGGGGAAAGCTTTCTTT.

V gene TRBV5-6 combines with J gene TRBJ2-1, with a weak D call TRBD1 (6 bases). Trimming removed 0 bases from V and 3 bases from J, with 7 bases in between. The CDR3 runs to 14 residues. CDR1 SGHDT and CDR2 YYEEEE come from the germline V gene. The CDR3 DNA reads as TGTGCCAGCAGCTTGGACAGGGTCTACAATGAGCAGTTCTTC. This encodes CASSLDRVYNEQFF. Full variable domain (missing parts from reference TRBV5-6 and TRBJ2-1): DAGVTQSPTHLIKTRGQQVTLRCSPKSGHDTVSWYQQALGQGPQFIFQYYEEEERQRGNFPDRFSGHQFPNYSSELNVNALLLGDSALYLCASSLDRVYNEQFFGPGTRLTVL.

The gene calls are TRBV11-2 and TRBJ2-3; the D is unclear. Germline CDR1 SGHAT, CDR2 FQNNGV. V dropped 5 bases and J dropped 4 bases, with 7 bases sitting between them. CDR3 length equals 12 residues. CDR3 protein: CASSRDSDTQYF. CDR3 DNA: TGTGCCAGCAGCCGAGACTCAGATACGCAGTATTTT.

This clone was seen only once. This chain uses TRBV5-1 with TRBJ2-7; D perhaps matches TRBD1 (7 bases). The CDR3 is 14 residues long. Trimming removed 3 bases at V and 4 bases at J, with 14 bases between. CDR1 is SGHRS, CDR2 YFSETQ, per germline. CDR3 sequence: CASSSPTGRYEQYF. DNA for the CDR3: TGCGCCAGCAGCTCCCCGACAGGGAGGTACGAGCAGTACTTC.

The chain uses TRBV5-1 and TRBJ1-2; 9 nucleotides agree with TRBD1. The germline gives CDR1 SGHRS, CDR2 YFSETQ. The V and J ends lost 4 bases and 6 bases, in that order; junction bases with no gene match: 10. The CDR3 is 15 amino acids. The CDR3 DNA reads TGCGCCAGCAGCCGAACCGGACAGGGGCAGGATGGCTACACCTTC. This codes for CASSRTGQGQDGYTF.